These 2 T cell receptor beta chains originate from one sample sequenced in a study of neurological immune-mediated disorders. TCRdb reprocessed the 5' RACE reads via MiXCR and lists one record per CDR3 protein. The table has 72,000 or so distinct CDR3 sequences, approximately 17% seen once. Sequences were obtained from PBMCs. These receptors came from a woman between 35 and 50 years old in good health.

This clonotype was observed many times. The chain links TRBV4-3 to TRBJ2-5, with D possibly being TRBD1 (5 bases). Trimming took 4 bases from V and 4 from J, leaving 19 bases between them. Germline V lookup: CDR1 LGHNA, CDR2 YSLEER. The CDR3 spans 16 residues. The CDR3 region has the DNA TGCGCCAGCAGCCGAGCCTTCGGAAGTCAGGGAGAGACCCAGTACTTC. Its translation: CASSRAFGSQGETQYF.

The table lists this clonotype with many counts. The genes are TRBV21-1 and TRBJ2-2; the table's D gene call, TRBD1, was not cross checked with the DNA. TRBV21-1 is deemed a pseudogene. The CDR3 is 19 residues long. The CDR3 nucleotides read TGTGCCAGCAGCCTACGTCATGATACCGGGACGGAGAACACCGGGGAGCTGTTTTTT. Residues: CASSLRHDTGTENTGELFF.